This T cell receptor beta chain was found in a study of vaccination and CD4 T cells after COVID-19. Treatment here: 10-day PBMC culture with coronavirus spike peptide pools or control peptides (ViraFEST assay). According to the study, CD4+ T cells from the unexposed donor were gathered ahead of the COVID-19 pandemic (2011-2018). When enough cells were available, unexposed-donor CD4+ T cells were probed with SARS-CoV-2 S/N and four cold-coronavirus spikes. The germline gives CDR1 DFQATT, CDR2 SNEGSKA (reference sequence). V was trimmed by 1 base and J by 0 bases, leaving 8 bases between them. The CDR3 has 14 amino acids. Sequencing of DNA taken from cultured CD4+ T cells relied on the Oncomine TCR Beta short-read assay. Genomic DNA extraction was carried out from cultured CD4+ T cells. TCRdb analysed the PCR reads with MiXCR anew, one entry per CDR3 protein. This repertoire shows approximately 9,800 distinct CDR3 sequences, approximately 31% found once; its top ten account for 20% to 25%.

A word on this clonotype: As yet, its antigen is unknown.

The receptor was isolated from a human donor in good health. The chain is built from TRBV20-1 and TRBJ2-3; D gene uncertain. The source material was CD4+ T cells from blood, cultured in vitro. The CDR3 DNA sequence: TGCAGTGCTAGAGGCATGCGGAGCACAGATACGCAGTATTTT. As protein: CSARGMRSTDTQYF.